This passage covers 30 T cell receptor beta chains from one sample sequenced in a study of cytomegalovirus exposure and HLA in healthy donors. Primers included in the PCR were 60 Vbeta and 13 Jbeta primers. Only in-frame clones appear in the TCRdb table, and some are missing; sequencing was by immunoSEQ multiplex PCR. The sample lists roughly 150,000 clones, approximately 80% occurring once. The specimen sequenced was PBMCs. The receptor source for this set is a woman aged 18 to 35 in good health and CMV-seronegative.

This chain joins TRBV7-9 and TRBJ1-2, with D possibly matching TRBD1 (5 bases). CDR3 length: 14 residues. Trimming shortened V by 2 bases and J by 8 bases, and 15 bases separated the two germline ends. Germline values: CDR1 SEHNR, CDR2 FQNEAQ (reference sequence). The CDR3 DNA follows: TGTGCCAGCAGCTTAACGGCGAAGGGGAACGGCTACACCTTC. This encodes CASSLTAKGNGYTF.

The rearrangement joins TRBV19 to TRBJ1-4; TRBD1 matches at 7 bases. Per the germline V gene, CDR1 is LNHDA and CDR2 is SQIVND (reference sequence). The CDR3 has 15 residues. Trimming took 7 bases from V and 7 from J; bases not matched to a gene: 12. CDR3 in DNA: TGTGCCAGTACCTCCAACAGGGGCCGGGGTGAAAAACTGTTTTTT. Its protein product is CASTSNRGRGEKLFF.

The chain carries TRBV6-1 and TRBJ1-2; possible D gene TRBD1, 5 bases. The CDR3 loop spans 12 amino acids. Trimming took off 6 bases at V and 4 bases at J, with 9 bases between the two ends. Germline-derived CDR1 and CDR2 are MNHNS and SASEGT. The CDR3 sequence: CASSGQTYGYTF. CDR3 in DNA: TGTGCCAGCAGCGGACAAACCTATGGCTACACCTTC.

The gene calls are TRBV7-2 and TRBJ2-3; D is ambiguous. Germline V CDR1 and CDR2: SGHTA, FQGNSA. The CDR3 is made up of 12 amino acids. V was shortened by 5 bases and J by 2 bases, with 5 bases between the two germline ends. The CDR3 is CASSLYTDTQYF. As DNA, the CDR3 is TGTGCCAGCAGCCTTTACACAGATACGCAGTATTTT.

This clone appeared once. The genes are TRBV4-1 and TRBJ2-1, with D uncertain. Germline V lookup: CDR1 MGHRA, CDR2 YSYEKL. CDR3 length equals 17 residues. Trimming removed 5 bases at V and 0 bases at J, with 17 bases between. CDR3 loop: CASSSTGGPRSYNEQFF. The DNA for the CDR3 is TGCGCCAGCAGCTCGACGGGTGGTCCCCGCTCCTACAATGAGCAGTTCTTC.

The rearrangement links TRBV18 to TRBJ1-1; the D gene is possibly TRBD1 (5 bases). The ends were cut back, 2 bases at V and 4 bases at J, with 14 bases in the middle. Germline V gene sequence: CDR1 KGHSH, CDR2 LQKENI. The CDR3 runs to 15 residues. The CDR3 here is CASSPDQGGGTEAFF. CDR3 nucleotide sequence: TGTGCCAGCTCACCAGATCAGGGAGGCGGCACTGAAGCTTTCTTT.

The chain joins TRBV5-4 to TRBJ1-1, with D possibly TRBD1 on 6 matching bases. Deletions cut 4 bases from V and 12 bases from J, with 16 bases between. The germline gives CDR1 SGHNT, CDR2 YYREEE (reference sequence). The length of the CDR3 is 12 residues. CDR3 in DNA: TGTGCCAGCAGCCAGGACAGCATACAGACTTTCTTT. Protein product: CASSQDSIQTFF.

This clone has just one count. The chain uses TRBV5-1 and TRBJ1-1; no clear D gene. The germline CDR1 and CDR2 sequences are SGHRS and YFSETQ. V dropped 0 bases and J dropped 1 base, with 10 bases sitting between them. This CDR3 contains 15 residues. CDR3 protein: CASSLALERNTEAFF. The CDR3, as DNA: TGCGCCAGCAGCTTGGCCCTCGAGAGGAACACTGAAGCTTTCTTT.

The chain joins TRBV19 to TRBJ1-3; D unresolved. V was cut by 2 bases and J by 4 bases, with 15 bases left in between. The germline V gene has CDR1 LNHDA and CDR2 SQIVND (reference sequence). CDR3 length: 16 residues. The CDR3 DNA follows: TGTGCCAGTAGTATACCGGGAGGAGGGATCGGAAACACCATATATTTT. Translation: CASSIPGGGIGNTIYF.

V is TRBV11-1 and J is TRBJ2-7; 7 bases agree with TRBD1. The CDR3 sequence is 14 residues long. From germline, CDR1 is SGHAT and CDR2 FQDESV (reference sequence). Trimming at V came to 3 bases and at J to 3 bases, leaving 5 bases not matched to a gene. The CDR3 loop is CASSFLTGHYEQYF. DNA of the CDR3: TGTGCCAGCAGCTTCTTGACAGGGCACTACGAGCAGTACTTC.

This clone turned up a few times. The CDR3 nucleotides are TGCGCCAGCAGCCCCTCAGCGGGGTTCCGGGAGACCCAGTACTTC. This translates into CASSPSAGFRETQYF. The chain carries TRBV5-1 and TRBJ2-5, with TRBD2 matching over 7 bases. The CDR3 contains 15 residues. J gave up 5 bases and V 4 bases, and 11 bases lay outside the gene matches. Germline V gives CDR1 SGHRS, CDR2 YFSETQ. Based on the CDR3 plus reference TRBV5-1 and TRBJ2-5, the full variable domain is KAGVTQTPRYLIKTRGQQVTLSCSPISGHRSVSWYQQTPGQGLQFLFEYFSETQRNKGNFPGRFSGRQFSNSRSEMNVSTLELGDSALYLCASSPSAGFRETQYFGPGTRLLVL.

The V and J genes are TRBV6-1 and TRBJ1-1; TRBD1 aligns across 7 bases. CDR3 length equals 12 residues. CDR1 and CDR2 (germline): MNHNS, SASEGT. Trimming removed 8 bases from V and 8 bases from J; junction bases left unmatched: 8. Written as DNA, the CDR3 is TGTGCCAGCTCAGGCGGGACAGTAGAAGCTTTCTTT. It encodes CASSGGTVEAFF.

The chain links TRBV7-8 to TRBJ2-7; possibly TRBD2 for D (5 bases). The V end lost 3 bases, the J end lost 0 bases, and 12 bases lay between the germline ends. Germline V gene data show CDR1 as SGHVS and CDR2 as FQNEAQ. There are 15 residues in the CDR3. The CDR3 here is CASSFGNTDSYEQYF. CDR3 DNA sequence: TGTGCCAGCAGCTTCGGGAACACAGACTCCTACGAGCAGTACTTC.

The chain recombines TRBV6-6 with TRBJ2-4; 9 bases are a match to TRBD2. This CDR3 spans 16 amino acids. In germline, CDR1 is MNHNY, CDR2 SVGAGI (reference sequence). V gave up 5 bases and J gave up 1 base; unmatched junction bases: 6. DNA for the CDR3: TGTGCCAGCAGTCCCCTGCGGGGGGGGGCCAAAAACATTCAGTACTTC. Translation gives CASSPLRGGAKNIQYF.

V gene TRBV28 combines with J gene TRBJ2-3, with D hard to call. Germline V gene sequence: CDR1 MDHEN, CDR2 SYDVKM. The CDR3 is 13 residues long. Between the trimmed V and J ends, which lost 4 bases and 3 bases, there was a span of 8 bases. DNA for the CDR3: TGTGCCAGCAGTTCCCCTCCGACAGATACGCAGTATTTT. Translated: CASSSPPTDTQYF.

The CDR3 DNA reads TGCGCCAGCAGCCTCTGGGGACAGGGCTCCTACGAGCAGTACTTC. Amino acid sequence: CASSLWGQGSYEQYF. The rearrangement links TRBV4-1 to TRBJ2-7; 9 bases are shared with TRBD1. This CDR3 region has 15 residues. Losses at the gene ends were 4 bases for V and 0 bases for J; bases not matched to a gene: 4. Germline V gene sequence: CDR1 MGHRA, CDR2 YSYEKL.

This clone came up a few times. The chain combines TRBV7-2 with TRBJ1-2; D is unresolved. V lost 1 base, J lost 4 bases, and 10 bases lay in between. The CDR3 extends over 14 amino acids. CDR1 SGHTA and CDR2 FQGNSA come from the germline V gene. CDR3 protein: CASSLVEGFYGYTF. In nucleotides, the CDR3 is TGTGCCAGCAGCTTAGTGGAGGGATTCTATGGCTACACCTTC.

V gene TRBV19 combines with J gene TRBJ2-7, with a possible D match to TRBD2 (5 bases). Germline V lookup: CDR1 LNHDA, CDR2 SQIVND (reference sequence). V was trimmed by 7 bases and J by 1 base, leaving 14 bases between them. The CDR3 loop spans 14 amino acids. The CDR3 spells CASKDLRGSYEQYF. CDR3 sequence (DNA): TGTGCCAGTAAAGACCTAAGAGGGTCCTACGAGCAGTACTTC.

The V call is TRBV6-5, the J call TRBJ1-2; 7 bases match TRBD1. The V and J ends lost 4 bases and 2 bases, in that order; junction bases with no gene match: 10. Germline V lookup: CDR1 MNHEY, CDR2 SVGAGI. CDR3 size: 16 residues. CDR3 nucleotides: TGTGCCAGCAGTTCCTGGGGGCAGGGGGTCAACTATGGCTACACCTTC. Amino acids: CASSSWGQGVNYGYTF.

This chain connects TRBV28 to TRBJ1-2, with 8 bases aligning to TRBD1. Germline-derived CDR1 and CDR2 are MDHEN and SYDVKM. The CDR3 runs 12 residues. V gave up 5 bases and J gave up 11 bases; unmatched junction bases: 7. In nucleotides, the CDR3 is TGTGCCAGCAGTCGACAGGGGCTCAGTTACACCTTC. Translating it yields CASSRQGLSYTF.

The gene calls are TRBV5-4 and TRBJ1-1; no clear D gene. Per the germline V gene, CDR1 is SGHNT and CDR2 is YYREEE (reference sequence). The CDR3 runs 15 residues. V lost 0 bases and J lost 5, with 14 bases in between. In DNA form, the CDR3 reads TGTGCCAGCAGCTTGGGGGGTGAGGGAGGAACTGAAGCTTTCTTT. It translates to CASSLGGEGGTEAFF.

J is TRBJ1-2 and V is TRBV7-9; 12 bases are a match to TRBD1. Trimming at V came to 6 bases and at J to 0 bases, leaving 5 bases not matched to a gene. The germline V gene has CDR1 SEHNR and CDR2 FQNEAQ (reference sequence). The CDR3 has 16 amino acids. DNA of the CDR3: TGTGCCAGCAGTCGGGACAGGGGGCGAGCTAACTATGGCTACACCTTC. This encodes CASSRDRGRANYGYTF.

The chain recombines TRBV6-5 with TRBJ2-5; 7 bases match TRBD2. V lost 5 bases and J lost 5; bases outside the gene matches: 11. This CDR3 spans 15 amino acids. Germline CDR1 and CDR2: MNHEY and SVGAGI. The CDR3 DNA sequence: TGTGCCAGCAGTACCGCTAGCGGAGGGGCGGAGACCCAGTACTTC. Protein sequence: CASSTASGGAETQYF.

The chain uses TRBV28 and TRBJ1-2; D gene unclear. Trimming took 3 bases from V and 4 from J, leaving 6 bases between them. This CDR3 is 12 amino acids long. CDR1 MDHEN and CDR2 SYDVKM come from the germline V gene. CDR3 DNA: TGTGCCAGCAGTTTCCGCGCCTATGGCTACACCTTC. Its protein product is CASSFRAYGYTF.

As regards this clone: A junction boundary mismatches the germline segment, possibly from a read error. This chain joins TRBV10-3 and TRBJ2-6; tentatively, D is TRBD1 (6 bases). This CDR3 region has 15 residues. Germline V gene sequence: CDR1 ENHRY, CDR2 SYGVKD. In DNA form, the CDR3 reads TGTGCCATCAGTGAAACCCCTTTGGGGGCCAACGGCCTGACTTTC. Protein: CAISETPLGANGLTF.

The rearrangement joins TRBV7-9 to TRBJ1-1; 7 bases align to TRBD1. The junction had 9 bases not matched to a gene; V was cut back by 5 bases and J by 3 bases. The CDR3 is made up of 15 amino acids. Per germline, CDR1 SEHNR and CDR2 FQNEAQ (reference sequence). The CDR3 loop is CASSPGGVGDTEAFF. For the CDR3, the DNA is TGTGCCAGCAGCCCAGGGGGTGTCGGGGACACTGAAGCTTTCTTT. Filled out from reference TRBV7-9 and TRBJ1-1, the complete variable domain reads DTGVSQNPRHKITKRGQNVTFRCDPISEHNRLYWYRQTLGQGPEFLTYFQNEAQLEKSRLLSDRFSAERPKGSFSTLEIQRTEQGDSAMYLCASSPGGVGDTEAFFGQGTRLTVV.

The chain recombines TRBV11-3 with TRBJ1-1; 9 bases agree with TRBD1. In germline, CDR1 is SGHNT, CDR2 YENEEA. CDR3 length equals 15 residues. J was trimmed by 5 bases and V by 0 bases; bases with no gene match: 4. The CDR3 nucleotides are TGTGCCAGCAGCTTAGAAGGGACAGGGAGGACTGAAGCTTTCTTT. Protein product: CASSLEGTGRTEAFF.

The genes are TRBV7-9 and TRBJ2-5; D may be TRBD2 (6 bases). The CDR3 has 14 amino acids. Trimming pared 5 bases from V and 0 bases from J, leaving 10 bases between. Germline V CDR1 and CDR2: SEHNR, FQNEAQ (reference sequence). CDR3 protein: CASSRAGNQETQYF. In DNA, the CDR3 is TGTGCCAGCAGCCGGGCGGGGAACCAAGAGACCCAGTACTTC.

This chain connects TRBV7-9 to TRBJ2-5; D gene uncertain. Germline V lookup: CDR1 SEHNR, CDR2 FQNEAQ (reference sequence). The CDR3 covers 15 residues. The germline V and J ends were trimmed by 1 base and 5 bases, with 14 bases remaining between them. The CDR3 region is CASSLGWAQRETQYF. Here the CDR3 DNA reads TGTGCCAGCAGCTTAGGTTGGGCCCAACGGGAGACCCAGTACTTC. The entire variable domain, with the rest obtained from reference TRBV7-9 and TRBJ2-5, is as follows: DTGVSQNPRHKITKRGQNVTFRCDPISEHNRLYWYRQTLGQGPEFLTYFQNEAQLEKSRLLSDRFSAERPKGSFSTLEIQRTEQGDSAMYLCASSLGWAQRETQYFGPGTRLLVL.

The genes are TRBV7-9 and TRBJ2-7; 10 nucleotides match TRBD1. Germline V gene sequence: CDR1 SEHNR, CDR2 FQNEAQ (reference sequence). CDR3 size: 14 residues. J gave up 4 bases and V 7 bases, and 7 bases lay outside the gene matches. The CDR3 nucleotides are TGTGCCAGCACTGGGACAGGGGCGAAGTACGAGCAGTACTTC. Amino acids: CASTGTGAKYEQYF.